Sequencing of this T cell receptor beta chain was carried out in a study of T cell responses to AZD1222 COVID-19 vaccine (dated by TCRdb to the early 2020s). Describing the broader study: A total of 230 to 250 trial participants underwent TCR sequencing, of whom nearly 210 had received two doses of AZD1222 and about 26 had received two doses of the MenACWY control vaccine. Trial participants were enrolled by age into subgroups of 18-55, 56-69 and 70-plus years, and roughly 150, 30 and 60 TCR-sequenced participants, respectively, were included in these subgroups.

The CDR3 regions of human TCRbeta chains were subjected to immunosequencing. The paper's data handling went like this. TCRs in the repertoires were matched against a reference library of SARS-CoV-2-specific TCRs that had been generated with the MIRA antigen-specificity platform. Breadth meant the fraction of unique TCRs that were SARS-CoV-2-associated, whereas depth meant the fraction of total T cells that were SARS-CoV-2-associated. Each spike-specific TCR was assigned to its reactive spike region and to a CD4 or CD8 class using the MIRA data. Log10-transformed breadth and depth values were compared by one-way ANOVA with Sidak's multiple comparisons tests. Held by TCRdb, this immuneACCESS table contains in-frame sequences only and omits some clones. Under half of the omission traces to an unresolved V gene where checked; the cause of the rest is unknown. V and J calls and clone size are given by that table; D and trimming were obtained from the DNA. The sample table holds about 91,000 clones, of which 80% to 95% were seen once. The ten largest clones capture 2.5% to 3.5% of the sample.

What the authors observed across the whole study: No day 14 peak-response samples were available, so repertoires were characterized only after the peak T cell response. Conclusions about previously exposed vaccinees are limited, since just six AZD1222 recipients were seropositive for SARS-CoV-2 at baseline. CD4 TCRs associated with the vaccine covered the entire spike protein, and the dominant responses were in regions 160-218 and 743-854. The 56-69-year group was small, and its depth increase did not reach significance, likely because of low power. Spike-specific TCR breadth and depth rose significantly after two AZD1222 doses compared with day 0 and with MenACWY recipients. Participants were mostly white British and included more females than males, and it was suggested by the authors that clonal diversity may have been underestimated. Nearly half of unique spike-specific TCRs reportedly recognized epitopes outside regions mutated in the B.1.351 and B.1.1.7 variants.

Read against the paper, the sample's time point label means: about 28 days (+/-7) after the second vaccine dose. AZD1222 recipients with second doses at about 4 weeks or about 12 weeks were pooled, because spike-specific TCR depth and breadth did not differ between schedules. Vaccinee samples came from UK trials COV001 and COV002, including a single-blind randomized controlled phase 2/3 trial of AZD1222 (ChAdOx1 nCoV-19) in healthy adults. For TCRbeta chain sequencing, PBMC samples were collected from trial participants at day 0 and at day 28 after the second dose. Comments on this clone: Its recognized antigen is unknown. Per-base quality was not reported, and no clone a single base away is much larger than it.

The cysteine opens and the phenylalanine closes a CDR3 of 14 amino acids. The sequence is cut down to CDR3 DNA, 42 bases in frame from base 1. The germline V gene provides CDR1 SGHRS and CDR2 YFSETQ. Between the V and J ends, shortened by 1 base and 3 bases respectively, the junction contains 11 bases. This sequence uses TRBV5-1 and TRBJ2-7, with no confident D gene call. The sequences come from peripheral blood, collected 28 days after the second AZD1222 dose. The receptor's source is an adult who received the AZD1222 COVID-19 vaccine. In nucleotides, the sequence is TGCGCCAGCAGCTTGAATGGCTTAAACTACGAGCAGTACTTC. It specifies CASSLNGLNYEQYF.